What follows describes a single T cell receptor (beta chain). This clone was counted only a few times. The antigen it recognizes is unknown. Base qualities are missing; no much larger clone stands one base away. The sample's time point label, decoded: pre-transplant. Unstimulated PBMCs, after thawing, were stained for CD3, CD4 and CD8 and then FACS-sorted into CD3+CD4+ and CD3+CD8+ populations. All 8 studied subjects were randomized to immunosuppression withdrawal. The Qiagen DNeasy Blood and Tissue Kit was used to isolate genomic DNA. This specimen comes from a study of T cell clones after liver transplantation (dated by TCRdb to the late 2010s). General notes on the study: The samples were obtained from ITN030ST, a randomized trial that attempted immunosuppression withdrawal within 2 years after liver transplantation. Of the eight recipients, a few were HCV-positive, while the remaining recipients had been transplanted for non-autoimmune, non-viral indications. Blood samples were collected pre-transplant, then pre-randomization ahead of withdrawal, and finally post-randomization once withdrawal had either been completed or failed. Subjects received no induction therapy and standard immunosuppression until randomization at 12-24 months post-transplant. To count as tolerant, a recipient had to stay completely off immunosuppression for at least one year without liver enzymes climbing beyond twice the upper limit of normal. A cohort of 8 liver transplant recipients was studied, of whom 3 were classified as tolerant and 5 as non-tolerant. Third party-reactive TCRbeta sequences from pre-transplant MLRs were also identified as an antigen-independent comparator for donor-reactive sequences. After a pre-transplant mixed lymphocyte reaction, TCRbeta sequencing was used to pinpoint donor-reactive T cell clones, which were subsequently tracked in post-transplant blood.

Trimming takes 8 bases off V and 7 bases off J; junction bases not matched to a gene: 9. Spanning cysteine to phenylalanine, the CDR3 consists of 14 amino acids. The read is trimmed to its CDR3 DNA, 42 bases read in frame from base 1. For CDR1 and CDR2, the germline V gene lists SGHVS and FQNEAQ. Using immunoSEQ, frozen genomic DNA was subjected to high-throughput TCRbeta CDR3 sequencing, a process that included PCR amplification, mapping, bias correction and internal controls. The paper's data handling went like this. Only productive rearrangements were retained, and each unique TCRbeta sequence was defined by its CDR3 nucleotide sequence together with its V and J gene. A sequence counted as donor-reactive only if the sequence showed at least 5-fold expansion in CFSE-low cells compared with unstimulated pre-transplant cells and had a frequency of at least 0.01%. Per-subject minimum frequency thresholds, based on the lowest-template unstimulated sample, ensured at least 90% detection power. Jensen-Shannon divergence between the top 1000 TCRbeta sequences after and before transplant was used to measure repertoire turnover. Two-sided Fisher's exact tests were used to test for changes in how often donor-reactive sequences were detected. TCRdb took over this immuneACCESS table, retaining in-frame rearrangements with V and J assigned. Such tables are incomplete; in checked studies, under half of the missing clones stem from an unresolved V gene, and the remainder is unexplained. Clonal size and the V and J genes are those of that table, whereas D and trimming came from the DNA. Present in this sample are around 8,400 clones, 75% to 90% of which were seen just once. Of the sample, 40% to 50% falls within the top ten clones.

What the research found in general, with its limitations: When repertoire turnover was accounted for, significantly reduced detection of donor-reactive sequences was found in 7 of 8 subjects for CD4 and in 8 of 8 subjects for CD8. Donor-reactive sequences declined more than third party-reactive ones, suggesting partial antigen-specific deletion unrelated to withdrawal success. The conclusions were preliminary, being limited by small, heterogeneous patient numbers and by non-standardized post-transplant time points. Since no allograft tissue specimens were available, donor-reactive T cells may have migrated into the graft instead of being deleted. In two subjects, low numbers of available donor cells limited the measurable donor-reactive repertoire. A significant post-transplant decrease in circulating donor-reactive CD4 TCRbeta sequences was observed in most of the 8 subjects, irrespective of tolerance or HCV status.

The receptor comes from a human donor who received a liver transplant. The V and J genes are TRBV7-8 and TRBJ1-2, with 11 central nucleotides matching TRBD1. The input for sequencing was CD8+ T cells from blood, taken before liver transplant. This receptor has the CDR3 CASDTGTGGSGYTF. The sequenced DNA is TGTGCCAGCGACACCGGGACAGGGGGTAGTGGCTACACCTTC.